This TCR beta chain was observed in a study of T cells in Graves' hyperthyroidism and ophthalmopathy. General observations from the study: A model of 13 V-J features distinguished ophthalmopathy from stable hyperthyroidism.

Patients aged 18 to 65 had newly diagnosed hyperthyroidism that had lasted under 2 months. Thyroid ultrasound and orbital computed tomography, with clinical symptoms and serum thyroxine and TRAb, informed diagnoses. CDR1 and CDR2 from the germline V gene are SGHTA and FQGTGA. The CDR3 is made up of 14 amino acids. V shed 6 bases and J shed 14 bases, with 20 bases lying between them. Of note for this clonotype: Its specificity is not known.

Researchers took RNA transcripts and amplified the TCR beta CDR3 regions from them. HTBI primers were the set used in a first-round RT-PCR of the TCR CDR3. TCRdb reprocessed the multiplex PCR reads via MiXCR and lists one record per CDR3 protein. The sample lists about 580,000 distinct CDR3 sequences; around 45% were seen once. This TCR was recovered from a woman aged 18 to 35 with Graves' hyperthyroidism. Sample: peripheral blood or thyroid tissue (not recorded which). The V gene is TRBV7-3, the J gene TRBJ1-6, with D unresolved. CDR3: CASRSAGGPKALHF. CDR3 bases: TGTGCCAGCAGGTCAGCGGGCGGACCTAAGGCCCTCCACTTT.